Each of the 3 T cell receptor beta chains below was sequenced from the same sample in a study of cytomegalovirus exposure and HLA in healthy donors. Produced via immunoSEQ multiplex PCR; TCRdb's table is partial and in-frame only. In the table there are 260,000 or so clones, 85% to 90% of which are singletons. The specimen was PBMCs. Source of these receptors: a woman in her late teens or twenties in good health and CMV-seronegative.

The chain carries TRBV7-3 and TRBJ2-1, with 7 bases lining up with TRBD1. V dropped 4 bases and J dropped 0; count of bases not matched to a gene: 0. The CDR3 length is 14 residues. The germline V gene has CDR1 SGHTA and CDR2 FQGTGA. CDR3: CASSWDSSYNEQFF. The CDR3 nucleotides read TGTGCCAGCAGCTGGGACAGCTCCTACAATGAGCAGTTCTTC.

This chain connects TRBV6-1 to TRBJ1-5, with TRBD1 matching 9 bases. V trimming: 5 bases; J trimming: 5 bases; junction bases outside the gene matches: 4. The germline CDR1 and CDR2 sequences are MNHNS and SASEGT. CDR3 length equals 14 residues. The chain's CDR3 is CASSKQGAHQPQHF. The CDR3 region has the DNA TGTGCCAGCAGTAAACAGGGGGCGCATCAGCCCCAGCATTTT.

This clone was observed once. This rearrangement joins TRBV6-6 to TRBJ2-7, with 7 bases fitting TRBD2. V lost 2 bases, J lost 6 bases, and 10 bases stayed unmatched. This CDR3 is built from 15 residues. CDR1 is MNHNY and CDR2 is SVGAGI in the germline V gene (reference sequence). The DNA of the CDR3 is TGTGCCAGCAGTTACGATAGGCGGGAGCGTGGCGAGCAGTACTTC. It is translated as CASSYDRRERGEQYF.